The rows below give T cell receptor beta chains drawn from one sample of a study of cytomegalovirus exposure and HLA in healthy donors. Only in-frame clones appear in the TCRdb table, and some are missing; sequencing was by immunoSEQ multiplex PCR. The sample lists some 210,000 clones; 87% were seen once. Source material: PBMCs. The source of these receptors is a woman aged 18-29 years in good health and CMV-seropositive. Both conserved end residues are part of each CDR3. The order of the fields is clone size, D gene, J gene, V gene, CDR3 protein, CDR3 DNA. The D gene is left open where the match is weak. Clone size is given for some rows only: seen once, a few or many times, or a class if the clone is expanded.

.,.,TRBJ2-7,TRBV7-9,CASSLVSGYLGYEQYF,TGTGCCAGCAGCTTGGTCTCGGGTTACCTTGGCTACGAGCAGTACTTC
.,TRBD1,TRBJ1-1,TRBV15,CATSSSRQGRGNTEAFF,TGTGCCACCAGCAGCTCCAGACAGGGTCGGGGGAACACTGAAGCTTTCTTT
.,TRBD1,TRBJ1-2,TRBV9,CASSGDRGYGYTF,TGTGCCAGCAGCGGGGACAGGGGCTATGGCTACACCTTC
.,.,TRBJ2-7,TRBV7-2,CASSLAAGDEQYF,TGTGCCAGCAGCTTAGCGGCCGGGGACGAGCAGTACTTC
.,.,TRBJ2-7,TRBV21-1,CASRHVLGQGASEQYF,TGTGCCAGCAGACACGTCTTGGGACAGGGGGCCAGCGAGCAGTACTTC
.,TRBD2,TRBJ2-1,TRBV7-9,CASSFLRLAWGNEQFF,TGTGCCAGCAGTTTTTTGCGACTAGCGTGGGGCAATGAGCAGTTCTTC
.,.,TRBJ1-1,TRBV19,CASQALGAGGTEAFF,TGTGCCAGCCAAGCGTTGGGGGCTGGGGGCACTGAAGCTTTCTTT
once,TRBD1,TRBJ1-1,TRBV4-1,CASSRTGQGYTEAFF,TGCGCCAGCAGCCGAACAGGACAGGGATACACTGAAGCTTTCTTT
once,TRBD1,TRBJ2-7,TRBV30,CAWSQGFGEQYF,TGTGCCTGGTCACAGGGGTTTGGCGAGCAGTACTTC
.,TRBD1,TRBJ2-1,TRBV6-5,CASSYGTGRYNEQFF,TGTGCCAGCAGCTACGGGACAGGGAGGTACAATGAGCAGTTCTTC
.,.,TRBJ2-3,TRBV10-3,CAISAELSTDTQYF,TGTGCCATCAGCGCCGAGCTGAGCACAGATACGCAGTATTTT